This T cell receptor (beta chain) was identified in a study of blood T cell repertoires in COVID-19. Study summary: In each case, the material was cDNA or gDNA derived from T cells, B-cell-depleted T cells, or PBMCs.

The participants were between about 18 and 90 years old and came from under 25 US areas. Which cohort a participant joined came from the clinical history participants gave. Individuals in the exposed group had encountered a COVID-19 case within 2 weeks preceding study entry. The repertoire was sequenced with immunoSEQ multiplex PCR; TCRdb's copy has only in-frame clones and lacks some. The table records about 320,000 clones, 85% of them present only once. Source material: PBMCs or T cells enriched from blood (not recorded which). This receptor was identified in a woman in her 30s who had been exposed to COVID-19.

CDR3 DNA sequence: TGCGCCAGCGAAGCGGGGGCGCCCGATCAGCCCCAGCATTTT. Residues: CASEAGAPDQPQHF. The gene calls are TRBV10-1 and TRBJ1-5, with D possibly matching TRBD1 (6 bases). V lost 8 bases, J lost 5 bases, and 16 bases lay in between. There are 14 residues in the CDR3. CDR1 and CDR2 (germline): WNHNN, SYGVQD (reference sequence).